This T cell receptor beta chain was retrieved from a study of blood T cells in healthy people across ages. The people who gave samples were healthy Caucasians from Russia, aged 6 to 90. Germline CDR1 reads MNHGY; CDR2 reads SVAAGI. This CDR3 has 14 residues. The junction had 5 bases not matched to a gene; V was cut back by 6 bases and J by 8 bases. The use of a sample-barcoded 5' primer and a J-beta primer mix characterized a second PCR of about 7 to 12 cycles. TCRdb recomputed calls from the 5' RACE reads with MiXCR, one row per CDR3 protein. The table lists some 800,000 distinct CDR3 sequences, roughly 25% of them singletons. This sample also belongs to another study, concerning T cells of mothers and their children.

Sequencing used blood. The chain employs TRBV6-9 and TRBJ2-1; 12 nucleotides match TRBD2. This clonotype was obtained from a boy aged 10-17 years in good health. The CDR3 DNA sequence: TGTGCCAGCAGCCACGGACTAGCGGGATATGAGCAGTTCTTC. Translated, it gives CASSHGLAGYEQFF.